This T cell receptor (beta chain) was captured by sequencing in a study of cytomegalovirus exposure and HLA in healthy donors listed by TCRdb under 2017. At the level of the whole study: An earlier analysis of roughly 500 of the donors reported 276 Gb of sequence data and around 110 million unique TCR beta sequences obtained from approximately 180 million T cells. An early release covering about 600 HLA-typed donors comprised approximately 300 gigabases of sequencing data and approximately 80 million unique TCR sequences. Of the roughly 400 genotyped donors, around 81% fell in the genetic ancestry cluster associated with self-reported Caucasian donors. The study aimed to test whether signatures of past pathogen exposure could be identified by cataloging public T cell receptors. The study profiled the T cell repertoires of more than 500 subjects by immunosequencing and related them to cytomegalovirus serostatus. A separate validation cohort of roughly 130 different subjects was used in addition to the approximately 670-subject first cohort. To predict cytomegalovirus infection status, the study combined high-throughput TCR immunosequencing, statistical association of individual TCRs with disease status, and machine learning. A later analysis re-examined previously published TCR beta repertoires from more than 650 donors and added high-resolution HLA genotyping to investigate patterns of TCR occurrence. Rather than drawing on any new phenotypic data, the later analysis identified candidate immune exposures from TCR beta sequences and the way those sequences occurred across donors. An earlier analysis of several hundred of the donors applied high-throughput TCR beta sequencing to assess whether each TCR beta V gene segment acted as functional or pseudogenic. Alongside the repertoire data, information on donor age, sex, ethnicity and CMV serostatus was compiled. A later genetic analysis used genome-wide SNP genotypes for about 65% of the 666 donors, treating that subset as a discovery cohort. Every discovery cohort repertoire had been produced on one sequencing platform. Class I and class II HLA loci were covered by the typing at four-digit resolution. The number of typed donors differed by locus: roughly 629-630 for A, B, C, DRB1 and DQB1; some 500 for DQA1; roughly 600 for DPA1; and 450 to 480 for DPB1. A handful of DR-DQ haplotypes were treated as single units for association and clustering because of strong linkage in the cohort. On average, roughly 250,000 unique TCR beta nucleotide sequences were sequenced per donor among about 400 genotyped donors of the cohort, with about 17% of those sequences being non-productive. The paper as a whole reports these results and caveats: Strong co-occurrence of HLA alleles, especially DR and DQ, made assigning TCR associations to individual alleles difficult. In vitro tests confirmed that a few of the cytomegalovirus-associated TCR beta chains recognize cytomegalovirus antigens. In both the original and validation cohorts, the classifier was reported to diagnose cytomegalovirus status with high specificity and sensitivity. According to a later analysis, parvovirus B19, influenza, CMV and Epstein-Barr virus appeared linked to several top co-occurrence clusters. An association between a missense DCLRE1C variant and V-gene and J-gene trimming of TCR beta chains was found in a later genetic analysis and replicated in an independent cohort. A later analysis found that most CMV-associated TCR beta chains appeared HLA-restricted, with HLA associations seemingly driven largely by CMV exposure. The 87-base-pair reads could not distinguish some IMGT-functional V segments, including TRBV6-2 and TRBV6-3, so those segments were excluded. Fewer than 20 rarely observed V segments, including chromosome 9 orphons, were excluded from the earlier analysis of about 600 of the donors because counts were too low. At a false discovery rate of 0.05, a later analysis linked 15,000 to 20,000 TCR beta sequences to specific HLA alleles. The only immune exposure information available for the cohort was CMV serostatus. According to a later genetic analysis, donors in an Asian-associated ancestry cluster had fewer N-insertions in productive TCRs than the approximately 710-donor mean. It was suggested by the authors that the approach could potentially be generalized to other disease states and immunological phenotypes. A further reported finding was that TCR beta sequences accurately predicted the HLA-A and HLA-B alleles for most subjects in the first cohort. Because HLA typing was unavailable for some donors at each locus, only the typed subset was used in association tests. Linkage disequilibrium might explain the correlated functional status among segregating V segments, but an unknown experimental factor could not be ruled out. In this cohort, only TCR beta chains were sequenced, and detectable features were limited by the absence of alpha or paired-chain data. Compared with equally common non-associated chains, HLA-associated TCR beta chains in a later analysis were more clonally expanded and had lower generation probabilities. In a later analysis, TCR association rates were found to vary across HLA loci, with the most associated TCRs seen for DRB1 alleles and the fewest for HLA-C alleles. An earlier analysis of approximately 540 of the donors showed that most TCR beta V segments appeared in productive rearrangements either about 90% or about 30% of the time, which broadly matched IMGT annotations. Most TCR sequences were seen in very few donors, while some public TCRs were found in many individuals. The study listed 164 TCR beta chains as associated with cytomegalovirus. A cluster of highly shared sequence variants was judged likely to represent a technical artifact of the sequencing pipeline. The presence/absence analyses assumed that sequencing depth was roughly uniform across donors, and that assumption may not be true.

From cysteine to phenylalanine, the CDR3 is 12 amino acids long. Of the read, only the CDR3 DNA is kept; its 36 bases are in frame from base 1. Looking up the germline V gene yields CDR1 MDHEN and CDR2 SYDVKM. Library method: the immunoSEQ multiplex PCR assay. For the multiplex PCR, a mixture combining 60 forward primers for TCR Vbeta segments and 13 reverse primers for TCR Jbeta segments was used. Amplification of the CDR3 region of rearranged TCR beta genes was performed with a multiplex PCR assay on genomic DNA. The Illumina HiSeq System was used to sequence the amplified TCR beta libraries as 87-base-pair reads. In the original analysis: A later analysis counted tens of millions of unique TCR beta chains across the 600 to 850 repertoires, and about 10 million of these chains were shared by at least two donors. Raw reads were error-corrected and collapsed into unique sequences with a nearest-neighbor algorithm that merged closely related sequences to remove PCR and sequencing errors. To assign V, D and J gene segments, CDR3 sequences were aligned to IMGT reference sequences. For a sequence to be retained, at least a six-nucleotide match to both a V gene segment and a J gene segment was required. A rearrangement was called productive if the CDR3 had no stop codons and remained in frame with V and J, and every other rearrangement was called non-productive. CDR3 was defined by IMGT convention, running from the second conserved V-encoded cysteine to the conserved J-encoded phenylalanine. In an earlier analysis of around 640 of the donors, sequences lacking an unambiguous match to a single V gene segment were excluded. An earlier analysis of about 600 of the donors called V segments functional above 56.7% productive rearrangements and segregating when the between-donor standard deviation exceeded 5%. To diagnose cytomegalovirus status from the catalog of TCR beta chain sequences, a statistical classification framework was built. V and J gene assignment, in a later analysis, came from comparing TCR nucleotide sequences with IMGT/GENE-DB human TR gene sequences. The TCRdist pipeline was used in a later analysis to assign CDR3 sequences and most-parsimonious VDJ recombination scenarios. In a later analysis, each TCR beta chain was defined by its CDR3 amino acid sequence together with its V-gene family, and reads lacking a unique V-gene family were excluded. In a later analysis, a few hundred highly shared, low-generation-probability nucleotide sequences were removed to address suspected cross-contamination and a sequencing artifact. A later analysis calculated a clonal expansion index for each public chain from normalized within-repertoire ranks of inferred template counts. A later analysis computed generation probabilities with a VDJ recombination model fitted to out-of-frame rearrangements, and checked the results against IGoR. In a later analysis, hypergeometric tests were used to score TCR-TCR, TCR-HLA and TCR-CMV co-occurrence, with a repertoire-size bias correction applied to TCR pairs. False discovery rates were estimated in a later analysis by permuting HLA or CMV assignments 20 times. A later analysis grouped co-occurring TCRs with DBSCAN, adding TCRdist sequence similarity when clustering within HLA-allele-positive subsets. For co-occurrence clustering, repertoires with fewer than 30,000 or more than 120,000 public chains were excluded, along with 5 or 6 repertoires with anomalous nucleotide sharing. This immuneACCESS table, as held by TCRdb, lists in-frame sequences with V and J called but not all clones. Of the missing ones, under half trace to an unresolved V gene in checked studies; the others have no known cause. That table is the source of V, J and clone size, and D and trimming were worked out from the DNA. This sample has around 140,000 clones in its table, and 75% to 80% of those were observed once. The top ten constitute around 3.7% of the sample.

This clone was detected only a few times. Its antigen specificity is not known. It has no much larger one-base neighbor in the sample; base qualities were not kept. The cohort comprised some 680 healthy bone marrow donors. At the time of sampling, every cohort member was nominally healthy, though immune exposures that went unrecorded were likely present. The donor was CMV seronegative and was included in the group of 352 seronegative cohort members. A peripheral blood sample was provided by each donor, and peripheral blood mononuclear cells were used for TCR beta sequencing. Genomic DNA extraction from the blood cell samples was performed with the Qiagen DNeasy Blood Extraction Kit.

This TCR came from a male donor in good health and CMV-seronegative. The chain uses TRBV28 and TRBJ2-5; possibly the D gene is TRBD2, per 5 matching bases. The J call may be in error: the DNA end matches TRBJ2-7 better. The specimen sequenced was PBMCs. The CDR3 amino acid sequence is: CASSLGGYEQYF. The nucleotide sequence reads TGTGCCAGCAGTTTAGGCGGGTACGAGCAGTACTTC.